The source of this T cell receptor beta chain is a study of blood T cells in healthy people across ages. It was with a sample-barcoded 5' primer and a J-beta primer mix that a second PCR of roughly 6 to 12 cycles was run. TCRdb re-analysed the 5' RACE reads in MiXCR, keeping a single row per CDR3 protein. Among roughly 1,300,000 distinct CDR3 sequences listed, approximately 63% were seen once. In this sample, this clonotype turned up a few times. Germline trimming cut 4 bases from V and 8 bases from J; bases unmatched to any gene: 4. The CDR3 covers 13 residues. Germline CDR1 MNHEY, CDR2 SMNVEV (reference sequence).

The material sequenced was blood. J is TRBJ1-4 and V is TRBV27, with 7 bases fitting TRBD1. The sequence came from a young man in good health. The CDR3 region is CASSWAGGEKLFF. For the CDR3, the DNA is TGTGCCAGCAGTTGGGCAGGGGGGGAAAAACTGTTTTTT.